A single sample is the source of the 31 T cell receptor beta chains below, sequenced in a study of cytomegalovirus exposure and HLA in healthy donors. The PCR used 60 Vbeta and 13 Jbeta primers. This table comes from immunoSEQ multiplex PCR, and its TCRdb copy is limited to in-frame clones, with some not included. The data contain over 150,000 clones, 84% of them singletons. Sequencing was carried out using PBMCs. These receptors all come from a girl aged 10 to 17 in good health and CMV-seropositive.

The chain recombines TRBV7-2 with TRBJ1-2; D is perhaps TRBD1 (5 bases). This CDR3 comprises 14 residues. V was clipped by 2 bases and J by 2 bases, with 9 bases between them. Germline values: CDR1 SGHTA, CDR2 FQGNSA. CDR3 DNA sequence: TGTGCCAGCAGCTTATCCAGGGCCAACTATGGCTACACCTTC. Translating it yields CASSLSRANYGYTF.

Written as DNA, the CDR3 is TGTGCCAGCAGCCAGAGGCGGAGCGTTAGCAATCAGCCCCAGCATTTT. Translation gives CASSQRRSVSNQPQHF. The chain couples TRBV16 to TRBJ1-5, with D uncertain. V gave up 3 bases and J gave up 0 bases, with 12 bases separating them. Germline V gene lookup returns CDR1 KGHSY and CDR2 FQNENV. The CDR3 spans 16 residues.

The chain employs TRBV10-3 and TRBJ1-3; D not certain. V lost 8 bases to trimming and J lost 0 bases, with 14 bases between them. Germline V gene sequence: CDR1 ENHRY, CDR2 SYGVKD. The length of the CDR3 is 15 residues. The CDR3 DNA reads as TGTGCCATCCGAAGCTCCGAGATCTCTGGAAACACCATATATTTT. It yields the protein CAIRSSEISGNTIYF.

The rearrangement uses TRBV2 and TRBJ2-4; 11 nucleotides align to TRBD1. Germline V gives CDR1 SNHLY, CDR2 FYNNEI. V dropped 3 bases and J dropped 3; count of bases not matched to a gene: 4. The CDR3 loop spans 16 amino acids. CDR3 loop: CASSEDRGRGKNIQYF. DNA for the CDR3: TGTGCCAGCAGTGAGGACAGGGGGCGGGGCAAAAACATTCAGTACTTC.

The chain has TRBV6-1 and TRBJ1-5; D ambiguous. Germline CDR1 reads MNHNS; CDR2 reads SASEGT. This CDR3 is built from 12 residues. Deletions cut 6 bases from V and 6 bases from J, with 9 bases between. The CDR3 DNA follows: TGTGCCAGCAGGCTAACTGGTCAGCCCCAGCATTTT. Its translation: CASRLTGQPQHF.

This clone appeared once. The V gene is TRBV2, the J gene TRBJ1-3; D is possibly TRBD1 (5 bases). The V gene lost 0 bases and the J gene lost 2 bases, with 8 bases spanning the gap. Germline V gene lookup returns CDR1 SNHLY and CDR2 FYNNEI. The CDR3 is 15 residues long. The CDR3 loop is CASSEAGRAGNTIYF. Written as DNA, the CDR3 is TGTGCCAGCAGTGAAGCGGGCAGGGCTGGAAACACCATATATTTT. Variable domain in full (rest from reference TRBV2 and TRBJ1-3): EPEVTQTPSHQVTQMGQEVILRCVPISNHLYFYWYRQILGQKVEFLVSFYNNEISEKSEIFDDQFSVERPDGSNFTLKIRSTKLEDSAMYFCASSEAGRAGNTIYFGEGSWLTVV.

The chain is built from TRBV7-8 and TRBJ2-3, with 11 bases aligning to TRBD2. The ends lost 3 bases at V and 6 bases at J; junction bases unmatched: 5. This CDR3 is built from 15 residues. CDR1 and CDR2 (germline): SGHVS, FQNEAQ. CDR3 protein: CASSFSGGAFDTQYF. The CDR3 region has the DNA TGTGCCAGCAGCTTTAGCGGGGGGGCCTTTGATACGCAGTATTTT.

The V and J genes are TRBV7-2 and TRBJ2-5; 10 nucleotides agree with TRBD1. The germline gives CDR1 SGHTA, CDR2 FQGNSA. The CDR3 loop spans 17 amino acids. With V trimmed by 5 bases and J by 3 bases, 12 bases remained unmatched. This chain's CDR3 is CASSRPGQGTTKETQYF. The CDR3, as DNA: TGTGCCAGCAGCAGACCGGGACAGGGGACAACTAAAGAGACCCAGTACTTC.

This clone has more than one count but fewer than ten. This sequence joins TRBV29-1 and TRBJ2-1; D is uncertain. The V and J ends lost 4 bases and 1 base respectively, with 11 bases between them. The germline V gene has CDR1 SQVTM and CDR2 ANQGSEA. There are 14 residues in the CDR3. DNA for the CDR3: TGCAGCGTTGCCCTCCTCGGGTCCTACAATGAGCAGTTCTTC. Encoded protein: CSVALLGSYNEQFF.

The V and J genes are TRBV18 and TRBJ1-2; 8 nucleotides agree with TRBD1. This CDR3 region has 15 residues. Germline CDR1 is KGHSH and CDR2 is LQKENI. V dropped 3 bases and J dropped 8; count of bases not matched to a gene: 11. In nucleotides, the CDR3 is TGTGCCAGCTCACCGGGGGCTTCTGACAGGGGAGGCTACACCTTC. Its protein is CASSPGASDRGGYTF.

This rearrangement joins TRBV28 to TRBJ2-3; the D is unclear. There are 14 residues in the CDR3. Per germline, CDR1 MDHEN and CDR2 SYDVKM. Deletions cut 4 bases from V and 2 bases from J, with 10 bases between. The CDR3 nucleotides read TGTGCCAGCAGTTCGAACAGAAACACAGATACGCAGTATTTT. Residues: CASSSNRNTDTQYF.

The J gene is TRBJ2-5, the V gene TRBV4-1; 8 positions match TRBD2. CDR3 length: 17 residues. CDR1 MGHRA and CDR2 YSYEKL come from the germline V gene. V shed 2 bases, J shed 1 base, and the junction held 9 bases outside the gene matches. CDR3 loop: CASSQYKVAGFQETQYF. The CDR3 DNA follows: TGCGCCAGCAGCCAATACAAGGTAGCGGGGTTCCAAGAGACCCAGTACTTC.

The chain links TRBV6-5 to TRBJ1-3, with D unclear. V lost 4 bases to trimming and J lost 0 bases, with 10 bases between them. The CDR3 covers 15 residues. CDR1 and CDR2 (germline): MNHEY, SVGAGI. Here the CDR3 reads CASSSHRSSGNTIYF. In DNA form, the CDR3 reads TGTGCCAGCAGTTCCCACAGAAGCTCTGGAAACACCATATATTTT.

This clone has only one observation. The genes are TRBV9 and TRBJ1-1; the match to TRBD1 covers 11 bases. Losses at the gene ends were 5 bases for V and 5 bases for J; bases not matched to a gene: 11. CDR1 and CDR2 from the germline V gene are SGDLS and YYNGEE. This CDR3 is built from 16 residues. Written as DNA, the CDR3 is TGTGCCAGCAGTGGTGGTCCCGGGACAGGGGGTACTGAAGCTTTCTTT. As protein: CASSGGPGTGGTEAFF.

The genes are TRBV9 and TRBJ1-2, with 9 bases matching TRBD1. Germline values: CDR1 SGDLS, CDR2 YYNGEE. With V trimmed by 4 bases and J by 4 bases, 8 bases remained unmatched. The CDR3 consists of 15 residues. The CDR3 spells CASSPRDRAGYGYTF. In DNA, the CDR3 is TGTGCCAGCAGCCCCCGGGACAGGGCGGGCTATGGCTACACCTTC.

The chain employs TRBV6-6 and TRBJ2-7; 7 nucleotides match TRBD1. The length of the CDR3 is 14 residues. CDR1 and CDR2 (germline): MNHNY, SVGAGI (reference sequence). V gave up 5 bases and J gave up 1 base; unmatched junction bases: 5. CDR3 sequence: CASSTSTGSYEQYF. The CDR3 DNA sequence: TGTGCCAGCAGTACATCGACAGGGTCCTACGAGCAGTACTTC.

The V gene is TRBV14, the J gene TRBJ2-7, with D possibly matching TRBD1 (5 bases). CDR3 length equals 14 residues. Germline V gene lookup returns CDR1 SGHDN and CDR2 FVKESK. Trimming removed 6 bases at V and 7 bases at J, with 19 bases between. The CDR3 region is CASSQQDRLGEQYF. The CDR3 region has the DNA TGTGCCAGCAGTCAACAAGACAGACTGGGGGAGCAGTACTTC.

V is TRBV5-4 and J is TRBJ1-2; no firm D call. With 4 bases removed from V and 4 bases from J, the gap between germline ends came to 11 bases. CDR1 is SGHNT and CDR2 is YYREEE in the germline V gene (reference sequence). The length of the CDR3 is 13 residues. The CDR3 DNA sequence: TGTGCCAGCAGCGCCGAGGGTGGCTATGGCTACACCTTC. Translating gives CASSAEGGYGYTF.

The rearrangement joins TRBV13 to TRBJ1-1; possible D gene TRBD1, 6 bases. CDR1 is PRHDT, CDR2 FYEKMQ, per germline (reference sequence). The CDR3 totals 12 residues. Trimming removed 1 base from V and 6 bases from J, with 6 bases in between. This CDR3 is CASSLEGAEAFF. Written as DNA, the CDR3 is TGTGCCAGCAGCTTAGAGGGGGCTGAAGCTTTCTTT. Together with reference TRBV13 and TRBJ1-1, the CDR3 gives the full variable domain: AAGVIQSPRHLIKEKRETATLKCYPIPRHDTVYWYQQGPGQDPQFLISFYEKMQSDKGSIPDRFSAQQFSDYHSELNMSSLELGDSALYFCASSLEGAEAFFGQGTRLTVV.

CDR3: CASSEFPAGGTDEQFF. CDR3 DNA: TGTGCCAGCAGTGAATTCCCAGCGGGGGGGACGGATGAGCAGTTCTTC. The V and J genes are TRBV6-1 and TRBJ2-1, with 10 bases lining up with TRBD2. The CDR3 contains 16 residues. In germline, CDR1 is MNHNS, CDR2 SASEGT. V was pared by 2 bases and J by 8 bases, with 9 bases of the junction left unmatched.

The genes are TRBV5-4 and TRBJ1-2, with D possibly TRBD1 on 5 matching bases. V lost 1 base and J lost 4, with 17 bases in between. Germline CDR1 SGHNT, CDR2 YYREEE (reference sequence). This CDR3 comprises 16 residues. DNA for the CDR3: TGTGCCAGCAGCTTGTACTACAACAGGCAGTTCTATGGCTACACCTTC. This codes for CASSLYYNRQFYGYTF.

Regarding this clone: The same CDR3 arises from other DNA sequences in this sample as well. V is TRBV5-1 and J is TRBJ2-5; 9 bases map to TRBD1. Trimming cost V 2 bases and J 5 bases; bases outside gene matches: 7. The CDR3 is 15 residues long. Germline CDR1 and CDR2: SGHRS and YFSETQ. As DNA, the CDR3 is TGCGCCAGCAGCTTAGGGACAGGGCCCGGGGAGACCCAGTACTTC. Protein sequence: CASSLGTGPGETQYF.

CDR3 DNA sequence: TGTGCCAGCAGCCTATTCGGGGGTCGGAGCACTGAAGCTTTCTTT. This translates into CASSLFGGRSTEAFF. V gene TRBV11-2 combines with J gene TRBJ1-1; weak D call: TRBD1 (5 bases). CDR3 length: 15 residues. Germline CDR1 reads SGHAT; CDR2 reads FQNNGV. Trimming pared 5 bases from V and 4 bases from J, leaving 17 bases between.

This clone was picked up one time. This chain links TRBV19 with TRBJ2-7; 9 bases map to TRBD1. Germline V gene lookup returns CDR1 LNHDA and CDR2 SQIVND (reference sequence). The CDR3 has 14 residues. After removal of 5 bases from V and 1 base from J, the junction contained 3 bases not matched to a gene. The CDR3 DNA is TGTGCCAGTAGTTTTGGACAGGGGTCCTACGAGCAGTACTTC. Encoded protein: CASSFGQGSYEQYF.

The chain carries TRBV7-9 and TRBJ1-5; 8 nucleotides agree with TRBD1. Germline V gene sequence: CDR1 SEHNR, CDR2 FQNEAQ (reference sequence). Unmatched junction bases numbered 9, after V lost 5 bases and J lost 3 bases. The CDR3 extends over 16 amino acids. The CDR3 region has the DNA TGTGCCAGCAGCAAATCAGGACAGGGAGACAATCAGCCCCAGCATTTT. It yields the protein CASSKSGQGDNQPQHF.

This clone was observed a single time. J is TRBJ2-1 and V is TRBV9; the D is unclear. The CDR3 runs to 15 residues. V dropped 0 bases and J dropped 2 bases, with 9 bases sitting between them. Germline CDR1 SGDLS, CDR2 YYNGEE. The CDR3 DNA follows: TGTGCCAGCAGCGTAGGGCCCTTTACCTACAATGAGCAGTTCTTC. Amino acids: CASSVGPFTYNEQFF.

This chain links TRBV27 with TRBJ2-3; D might be TRBD2 (6 bases). This CDR3 has 16 residues. V lost 5 bases, J lost 1 base, and 16 bases lay in between. Germline values: CDR1 MNHEY, CDR2 SMNVEV (reference sequence). In nucleotides, the CDR3 is TGTGCCAGCAGTACTACTAGCACTCCCCGCACAGATACGCAGTATTTT. Encoded protein: CASSTTSTPRTDTQYF.

The chain carries TRBV19 and TRBJ2-1; maybe TRBD1 (5 bases). Trimming shortened V by 6 bases and J by 10 bases, and 10 bases separated the two germline ends. Germline loops: CDR1 LNHDA, CDR2 SQIVND (reference sequence). This CDR3 has 11 residues. For the CDR3, the DNA is TGTGCCAGTAGGGTTGGGGCCGAGCAGTTCTTC. Its translation: CASRVGAEQFF.

This sequence joins TRBV21-1 and TRBJ2-7; the table gives TRBD2 as D, unverified against the DNA. TRBV21-1 is described as a pseudogene. This CDR3 has 13 amino acids. The CDR3 protein is CASSKGGDYEQYF. For the CDR3, the DNA is TGTGCCAGCAGCAAAGGGGGGGACTACGAGCAGTACTTC.

The genes are TRBV19 and TRBJ2-5, with 8 bases aligning to TRBD1. The junction had 10 bases not matched to a gene; V was cut back by 5 bases and J by 5 bases. The CDR3 is made up of 15 amino acids. Germline-derived CDR1 and CDR2 are LNHDA and SQIVND (reference sequence). CDR3: CASSPLRQGKETQYF. In DNA form, the CDR3 reads TGTGCCAGTAGTCCCCTCCGACAGGGGAAGGAGACCCAGTACTTC.

This clone was detected once. The chain is built from TRBV4-1 and TRBJ2-7; D not certain. Germline V CDR1 and CDR2: MGHRA, YSYEKL. The CDR3 has 16 residues. The ends were cut back, 2 bases at V and 4 bases at J, with 18 bases in the middle. CDR3 bases: TGCGCCAGCAGCCAACTTGACTCGCCCGACGATTACGAGCAGTACTTC. It codes for CASSQLDSPDDYEQYF.